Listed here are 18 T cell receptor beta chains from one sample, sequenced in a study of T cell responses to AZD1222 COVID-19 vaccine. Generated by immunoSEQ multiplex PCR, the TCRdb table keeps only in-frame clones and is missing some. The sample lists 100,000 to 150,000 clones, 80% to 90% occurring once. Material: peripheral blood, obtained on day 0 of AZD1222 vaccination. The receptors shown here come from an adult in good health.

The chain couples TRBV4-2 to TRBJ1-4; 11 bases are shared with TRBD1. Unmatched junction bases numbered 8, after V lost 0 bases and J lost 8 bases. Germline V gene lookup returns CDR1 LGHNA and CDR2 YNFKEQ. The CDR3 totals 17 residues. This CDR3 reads CASSQDTGTGGWEKLFF. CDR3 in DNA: TGTGCCAGCAGCCAAGATACCGGGACAGGGGGTTGGGAAAAACTGTTTTTT.

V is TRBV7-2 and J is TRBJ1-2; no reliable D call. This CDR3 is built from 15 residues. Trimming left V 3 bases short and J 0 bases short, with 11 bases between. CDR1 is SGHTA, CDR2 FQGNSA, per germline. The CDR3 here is CASSFPGRPNYGYTF. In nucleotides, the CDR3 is TGTGCCAGCAGCTTTCCGGGCAGACCTAACTATGGCTACACCTTC. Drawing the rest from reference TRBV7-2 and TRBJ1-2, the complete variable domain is GAGVSQSPSNKVTEKGKDVELRCDPISGHTALYWYRQSLGQGLEFLIYFQGNSAPDKSGLPSDRFSAERTGGSVSTLTIQRTQQEDSAVYLCASSFPGRPNYGYTFGSGTRLTVV.

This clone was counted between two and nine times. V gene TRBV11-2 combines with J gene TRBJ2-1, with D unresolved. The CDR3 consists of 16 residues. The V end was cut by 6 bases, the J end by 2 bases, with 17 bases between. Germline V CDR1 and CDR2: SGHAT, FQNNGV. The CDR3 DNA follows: TGTGCCAGCAGTCTTAAGGGCGGTACCCCCTACAATGAGCAGTTCTTC. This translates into CASSLKGGTPYNEQFF.

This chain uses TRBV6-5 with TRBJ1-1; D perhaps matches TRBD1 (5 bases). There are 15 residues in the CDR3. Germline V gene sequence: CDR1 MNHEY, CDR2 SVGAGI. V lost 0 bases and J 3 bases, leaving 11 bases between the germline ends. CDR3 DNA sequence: TGTGCCAGCAGTTACTCCTTAGGGGCGTACACTGAAGCTTTCTTT. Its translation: CASSYSLGAYTEAFF.

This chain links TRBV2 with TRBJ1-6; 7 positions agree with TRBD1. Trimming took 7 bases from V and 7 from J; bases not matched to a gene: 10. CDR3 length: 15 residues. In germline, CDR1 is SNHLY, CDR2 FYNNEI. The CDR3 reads CASTAGQVSNSPLHF. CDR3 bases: TGTGCCAGCACCGCTGGACAGGTCTCAAATTCACCCCTCCACTTT.

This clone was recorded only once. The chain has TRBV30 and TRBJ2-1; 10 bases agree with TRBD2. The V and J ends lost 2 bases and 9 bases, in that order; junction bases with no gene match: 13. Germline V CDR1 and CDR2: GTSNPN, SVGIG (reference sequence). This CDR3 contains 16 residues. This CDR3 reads CAWSPRGLAGAREQFF. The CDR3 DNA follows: TGTGCCTGGAGTCCCAGGGGGCTAGCGGGAGCACGTGAGCAGTTCTTC.

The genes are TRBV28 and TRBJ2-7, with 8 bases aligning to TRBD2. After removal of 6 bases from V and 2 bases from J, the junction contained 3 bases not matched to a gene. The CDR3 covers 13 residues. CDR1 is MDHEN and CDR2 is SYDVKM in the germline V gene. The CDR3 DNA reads TGTGCCAGCAGCCGGGGGGGAACCTACGAGCAGTACTTC. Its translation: CASSRGGTYEQYF.

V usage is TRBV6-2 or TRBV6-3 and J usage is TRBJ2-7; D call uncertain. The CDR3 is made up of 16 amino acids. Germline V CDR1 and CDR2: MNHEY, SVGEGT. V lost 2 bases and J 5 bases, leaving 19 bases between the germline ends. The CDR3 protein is CASSYRFGLSINEQYF. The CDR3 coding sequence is TGTGCCAGCAGTTACCGGTTTGGGTTGTCCATCAACGAGCAGTACTTC.

The CDR3 reads CASSPQGASNQPQHF. In DNA form, the CDR3 reads TGTGCCAGCAGCCCCCAGGGGGCGAGCAATCAGCCCCAGCATTTT. V gene TRBV28 combines with J gene TRBJ1-5; 8 bases match TRBD1. Germline values: CDR1 MDHEN, CDR2 SYDVKM. J lost 1 base, V lost 6 bases, and 5 bases had no gene match. This CDR3 is built from 15 residues. Full variable domain (remainder filled in from reference TRBV28 and TRBJ1-5): DVKVTQSSRYLVKRTGEKVFLECVQDMDHENMFWYRQDPGLGLRLIYFSYDVKMKEKGDIPEGYSVSREKKERFSLILESASTNQTSMYLCASSPQGASNQPQHFGDGTRLSIL.

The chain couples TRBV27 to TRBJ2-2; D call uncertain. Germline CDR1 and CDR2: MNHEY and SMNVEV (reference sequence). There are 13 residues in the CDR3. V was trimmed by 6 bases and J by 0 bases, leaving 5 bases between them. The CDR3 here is CASRPANTGELFF. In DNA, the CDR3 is TGTGCCAGCAGGCCAGCGAACACCGGGGAGCTGTTTTTT.

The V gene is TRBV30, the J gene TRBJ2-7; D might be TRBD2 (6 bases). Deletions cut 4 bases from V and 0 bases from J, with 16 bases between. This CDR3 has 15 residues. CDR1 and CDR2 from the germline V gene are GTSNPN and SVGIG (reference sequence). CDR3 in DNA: TGTGCCTGGAAGAGCAAGCGGGCGTTCTCCTACGAGCAGTACTTC. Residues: CAWKSKRAFSYEQYF.

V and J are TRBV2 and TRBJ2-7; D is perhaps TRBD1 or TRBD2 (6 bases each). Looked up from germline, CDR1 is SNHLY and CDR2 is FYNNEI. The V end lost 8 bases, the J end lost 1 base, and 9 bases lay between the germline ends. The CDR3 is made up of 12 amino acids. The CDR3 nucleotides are TGTGCCAGCCGAGGGGGGTCCTACGAGCAGTACTTC. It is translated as CASRGGSYEQYF.

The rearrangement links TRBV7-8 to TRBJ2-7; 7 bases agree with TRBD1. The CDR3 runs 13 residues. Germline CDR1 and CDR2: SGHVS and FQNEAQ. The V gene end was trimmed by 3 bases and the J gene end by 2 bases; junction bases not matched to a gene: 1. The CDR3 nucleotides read TGTGCCAGCAGCTTTGACAGGGCCTACGAGCAGTACTTC. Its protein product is CASSFDRAYEQYF.

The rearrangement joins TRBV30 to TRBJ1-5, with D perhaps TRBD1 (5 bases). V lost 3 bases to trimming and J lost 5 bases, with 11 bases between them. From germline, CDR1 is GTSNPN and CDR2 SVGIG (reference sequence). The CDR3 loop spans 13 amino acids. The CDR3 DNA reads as TGTGCCTGGAGACCGACAGACTATCAGCCCCAGCATTTT. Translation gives CAWRPTDYQPQHF. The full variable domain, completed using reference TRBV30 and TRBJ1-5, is SQTIHQWPATLVQPVGSPLSLECTVEGTSNPNLYWYRQAAGRGLQLLFYSVGIGQISSEVPQNLSASRPQDRQFILSSKKLLLSDSGFYLCAWRPTDYQPQHFGDGTRLSIL.

For the CDR3, the DNA is TGTGCCAGCAGTGAAGAGGCGAGGGAAGTTGGAAACACCATATATTTT. Its translation is CASSEEAREVGNTIYF. V gene TRBV2 combines with J gene TRBJ1-3; D remains unclear. The CDR3 covers 16 residues. Germline V CDR1 and CDR2: SNHLY, FYNNEI. Between the trimmed V and J ends, which lost 1 base and 3 bases, there was a span of 13 bases.

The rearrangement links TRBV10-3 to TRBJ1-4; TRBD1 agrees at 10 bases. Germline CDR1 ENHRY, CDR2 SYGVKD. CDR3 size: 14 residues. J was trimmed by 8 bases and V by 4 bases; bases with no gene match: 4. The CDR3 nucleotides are TGTGCCATCAGTGGACAGGGGGCCCGGGAAAAACTGTTTTTT. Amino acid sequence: CAISGQGAREKLFF.

CDR3 protein: CAWSVLKDGTNYGYTF. Written as DNA, the CDR3 is TGTGCCTGGAGTGTACTCAAGGACGGAACTAACTATGGCTACACCTTC. V usage is TRBV30 and J usage is TRBJ1-2; D is unclear. Germline CDR1 reads GTSNPN; CDR2 reads SVGIG (reference sequence). The CDR3 length is 16 residues. The germline V and J ends were trimmed by 0 bases and 0 bases, with 14 bases remaining between them. The full variable domain, its missing parts supplied by reference TRBV30 and TRBJ1-2, is SQTIHQWPATLVQPVGSPLSLECTVEGTSNPNLYWYRQAAGRGLQLLFYSVGIGQISSEVPQNLSASRPQDRQFILSSKKLLLSDSGFYLCAWSVLKDGTNYGYTFGSGTRLTVV.

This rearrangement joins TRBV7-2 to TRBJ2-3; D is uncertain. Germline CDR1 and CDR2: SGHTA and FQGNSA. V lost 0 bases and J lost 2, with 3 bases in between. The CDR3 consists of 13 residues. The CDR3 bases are TGTGCCAGCAGCTTAGCCTTCACAGATACGCAGTATTTT. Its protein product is CASSLAFTDTQYF.